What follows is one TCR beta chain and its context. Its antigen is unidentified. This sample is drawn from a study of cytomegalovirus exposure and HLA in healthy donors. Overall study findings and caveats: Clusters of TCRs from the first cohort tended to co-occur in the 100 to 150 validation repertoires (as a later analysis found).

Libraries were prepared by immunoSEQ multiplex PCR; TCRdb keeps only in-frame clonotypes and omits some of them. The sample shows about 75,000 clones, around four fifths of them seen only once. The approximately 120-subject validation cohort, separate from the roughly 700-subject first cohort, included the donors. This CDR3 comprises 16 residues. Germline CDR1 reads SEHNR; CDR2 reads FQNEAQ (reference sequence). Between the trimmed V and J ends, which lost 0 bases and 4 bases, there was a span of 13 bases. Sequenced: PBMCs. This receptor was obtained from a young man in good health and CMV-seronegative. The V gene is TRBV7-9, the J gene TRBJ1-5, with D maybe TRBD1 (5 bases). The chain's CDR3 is CASSLARGAGNQPQHF. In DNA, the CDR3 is TGTGCCAGCAGCTTAGCGCGAGGGGCGGGGAATCAGCCCCAGCATTTT.